Only a few counts were recorded for the clone carrying this TCR beta chain. This same CDR3 is encoded by further DNA sequences in the sample. J gave up 7 bases and V 3 bases, and 3 bases lay outside the gene matches. Germline V gene data show CDR1 as KGHSH and CDR2 as LQKENI. The CDR3 runs 14 residues. This record belongs to a study of blood T cell repertoires in COVID-19. Background on the study: Sites in the United States, Italy and Spain provided acute and convalescent COVID-19 samples. PBMCs, B-cell-depleted T cells, or T cells provided the cDNA or gDNA that made up the material.

Original processing methods: Estimated nucleated cell counts came from reference gene primer amplification. Method: immunoSEQ multiplex PCR; TCRdb's copy keeps in-frame clones and lacks some. Clonal size and the V and J genes are those of that table, whereas D and trimming came from the DNA. The sample yields over 35,000 clones, 90% seen once. The clonotype was recovered from a man in his sixties or seventies with active COVID-19. The chain joins TRBV18 to TRBJ1-6, with 7 bases fitting TRBD1. The sample was peripheral blood. CDR3 sequence: CASSPDRKNSPLHF. The DNA for the CDR3 is TGTGCCAGCTCACCGGACAGGAAAAATTCACCCCTCCACTTT.